This entry describes one T cell receptor (beta chain). From germline, CDR1 is SGHTA and CDR2 FQGNSA. The CDR3 spans 14 residues. With V trimmed by 8 bases and J by 2 bases, 7 bases remained unmatched. The sample comes from a study of blood T cell repertoires in COVID-19. Study in general: Collection of acute and convalescent COVID-19 samples took place in the United States, Italy and Spain. The analysed material was cDNA or gDNA that came from T cells, B-cell-depleted T cells, or PBMCs.

Assay: immunoSEQ multiplex PCR; the TCRdb copy retains only in-frame clones and omits some. The sample includes approximately 200,000 clones, roughly 80% of them seen just once. Sequencing was done on a sample of peripheral blood. The origin of this receptor is a woman aged 55-69 years with acute or convalescent COVID-19. The chain recombines TRBV7-2 with TRBJ2-3; 7 bases are shared with TRBD2. CDR3 nucleotide sequence: TGTGCCAGCGCAACTAGCGTAAACACAGATACGCAGTATTTT. It specifies CASATSVNTDTQYF.